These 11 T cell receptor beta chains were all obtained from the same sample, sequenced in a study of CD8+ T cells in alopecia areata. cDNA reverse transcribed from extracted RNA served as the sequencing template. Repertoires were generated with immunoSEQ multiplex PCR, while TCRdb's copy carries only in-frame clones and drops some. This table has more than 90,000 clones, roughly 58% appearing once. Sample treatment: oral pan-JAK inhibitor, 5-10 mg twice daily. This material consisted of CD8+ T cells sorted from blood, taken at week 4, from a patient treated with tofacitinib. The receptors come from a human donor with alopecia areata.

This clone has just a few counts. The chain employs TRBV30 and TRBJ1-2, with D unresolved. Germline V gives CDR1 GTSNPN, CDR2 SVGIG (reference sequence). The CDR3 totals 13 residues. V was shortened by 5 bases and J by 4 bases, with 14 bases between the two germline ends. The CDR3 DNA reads TGTGCCTGGGAGCGGAACGAAGCCTATGGCTACACCTTC. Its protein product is CAWERNEAYGYTF.

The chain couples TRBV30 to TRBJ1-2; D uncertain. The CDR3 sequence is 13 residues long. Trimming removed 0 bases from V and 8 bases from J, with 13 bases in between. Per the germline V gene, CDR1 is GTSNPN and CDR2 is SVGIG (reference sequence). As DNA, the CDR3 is TGTGCCTGGAGTGTCCATGAGACACTCGGCTACACCTTC. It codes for CAWSVHETLGYTF.

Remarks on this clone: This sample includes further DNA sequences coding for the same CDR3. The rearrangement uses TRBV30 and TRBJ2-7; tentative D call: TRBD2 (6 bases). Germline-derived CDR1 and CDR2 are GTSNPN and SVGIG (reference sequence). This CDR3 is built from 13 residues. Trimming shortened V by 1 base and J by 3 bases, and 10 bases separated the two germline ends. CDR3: CAWSAGSGYEQYF. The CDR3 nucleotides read TGTGCCTGGAGTGCGGGTAGCGGCTACGAGCAGTACTTC.

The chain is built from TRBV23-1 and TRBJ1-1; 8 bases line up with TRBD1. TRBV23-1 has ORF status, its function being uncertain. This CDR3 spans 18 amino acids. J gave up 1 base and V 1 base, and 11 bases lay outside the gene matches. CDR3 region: CASSQCGQGARRNTEAFF. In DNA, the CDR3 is TGCGCCAGCAGTCAATGTGGTCAGGGGGCAAGGCGGAACACTGAAGCTTTCTTT.

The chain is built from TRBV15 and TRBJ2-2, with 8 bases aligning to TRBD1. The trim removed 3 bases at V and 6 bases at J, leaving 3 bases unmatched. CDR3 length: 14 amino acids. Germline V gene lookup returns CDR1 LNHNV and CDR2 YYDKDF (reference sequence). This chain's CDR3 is CATSRTGAPGELFF. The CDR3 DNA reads TGTGCCACCAGCAGGACAGGGGCCCCCGGGGAGCTGTTTTTT.

CDR3 sequence (DNA): TGTGCCAGCAGTCCACCCGGGGGGGCCTTCACAGATACGCAGTATTTT. It specifies CASSPPGGAFTDTQYF. The chain is built from TRBV28 and TRBJ2-3; 8 positions agree with TRBD2. Germline V gives CDR1 MDHEN, CDR2 SYDVKM. Trimming took 5 bases from V and 2 from J; bases not matched to a gene: 9. This CDR3 has 16 amino acids.

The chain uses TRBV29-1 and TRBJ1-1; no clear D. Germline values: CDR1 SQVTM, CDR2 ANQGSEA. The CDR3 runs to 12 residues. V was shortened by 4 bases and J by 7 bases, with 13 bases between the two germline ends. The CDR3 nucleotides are TGCAGCGTTGTCGTGGGAGCCTTTGAAGCTTTCTTT. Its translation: CSVVVGAFEAFF.

CDR3 sequence: CAWEPGYYDEQYF. The CDR3 DNA is TGTGCCTGGGAACCAGGGTATTACGACGAGCAGTACTTC. The chain combines TRBV30 with TRBJ2-7, with D possibly matching TRBD1 (5 bases). The CDR3 is made up of 13 amino acids. Germline CDR1 and CDR2: GTSNPN and SVGIG (reference sequence). V lost 5 bases to trimming and J lost 5 bases, with 16 bases between them.

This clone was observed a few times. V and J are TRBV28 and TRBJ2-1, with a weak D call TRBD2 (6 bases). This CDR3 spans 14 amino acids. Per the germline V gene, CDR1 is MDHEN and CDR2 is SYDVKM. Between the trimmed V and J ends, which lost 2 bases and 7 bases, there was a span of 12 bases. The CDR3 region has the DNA TGTGCCAGCAGTTTACCGCGGGGTCATAATGAGCAGTTCTTC. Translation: CASSLPRGHNEQFF.

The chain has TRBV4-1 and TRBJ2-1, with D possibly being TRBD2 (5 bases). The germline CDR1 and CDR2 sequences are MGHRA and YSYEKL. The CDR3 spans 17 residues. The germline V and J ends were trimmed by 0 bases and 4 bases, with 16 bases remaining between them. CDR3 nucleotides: TGCGCCAGCAGCCAAGAAGGACTCTCGTGGGGATACAATGAGCAGTTCTTC. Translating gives CASSQEGLSWGYNEQFF.

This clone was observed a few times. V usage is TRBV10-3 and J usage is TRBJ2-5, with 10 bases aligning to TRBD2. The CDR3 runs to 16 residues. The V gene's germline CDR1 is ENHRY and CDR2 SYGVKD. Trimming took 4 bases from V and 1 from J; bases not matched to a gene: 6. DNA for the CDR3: TGTGCCATCAGTGGGACACTAGCGGGGACCCAAGAGACCCAGTACTTC. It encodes CAISGTLAGTQETQYF.